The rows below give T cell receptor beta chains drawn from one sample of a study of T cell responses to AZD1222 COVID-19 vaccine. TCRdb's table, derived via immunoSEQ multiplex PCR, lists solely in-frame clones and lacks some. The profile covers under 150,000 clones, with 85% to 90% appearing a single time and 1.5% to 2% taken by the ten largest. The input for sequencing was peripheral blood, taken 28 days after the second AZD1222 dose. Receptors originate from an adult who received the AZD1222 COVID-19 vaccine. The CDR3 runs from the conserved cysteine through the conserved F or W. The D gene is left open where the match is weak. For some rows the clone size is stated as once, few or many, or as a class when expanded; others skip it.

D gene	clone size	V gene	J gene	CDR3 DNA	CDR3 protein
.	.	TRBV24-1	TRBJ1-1	TGTGCCACCAGTGTCTCAGGGGTTGAAGCTTTCTTT	CATSVSGVEAFF
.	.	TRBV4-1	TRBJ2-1	TGCGCCAGCAGCCAGAGCGGAACGGAGCAGTTCTTC	CASSQSGTEQFF
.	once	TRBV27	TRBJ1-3	TGTGCCAGCAGTCGCCTGAGTAGTAACACCATATATTTT	CASSRLSSNTIYF
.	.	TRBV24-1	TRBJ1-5	TGTGCCATCGGGGGAGACTTGGGTCAGCCCCAGCATTTT	CAIGGDLGQPQHF
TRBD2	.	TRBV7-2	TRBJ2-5	TGTGCCAGCAGCTTAGGGACTAGCCGAGAGACCCAGTACTTC	CASSLGTSRETQYF
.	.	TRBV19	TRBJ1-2	TGTGCCAGTAGTGTGGACGGACGCTATGGCTACACCTTC	CASSVDGRYGYTF
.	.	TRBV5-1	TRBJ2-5	TGCGCCAGCAGCTCAAATCCGGGCTTAAGGGGGGAGACCCAGTACTTC	CASSSNPGLRGETQYF
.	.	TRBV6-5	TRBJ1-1	TGTGCCAGCAGTTACTTGGTCCAGGGGAGGACTGAAGCTTTCTTT	CASSYLVQGRTEAFF
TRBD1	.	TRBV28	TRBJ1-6	TGTGCCAGCAGCCCAGGGGGCTCGGCTTCACCCCTCCACTTT	CASSPGGSASPLHF
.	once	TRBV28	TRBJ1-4	TGTGCCAGCAGTCCGATTCCAGGGGCGTCTAATGAAAAACTGTTTTTT	CASSPIPGASNEKLFF
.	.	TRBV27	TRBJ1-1	TGTGCCAGCAGTTTCACGAACCGGGACACTGAAGCTTTCTTT	CASSFTNRDTEAFF
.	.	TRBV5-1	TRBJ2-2	TGCGCTTCAAAAGGAGGGGTGAACACCGGGGAGCTGTTTTTT	CASKGGVNTGELFF
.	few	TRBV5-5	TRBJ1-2	TGTGCCAGCAGCCGTGAGCCCAACTATGGCTACACCTTC	CASSREPNYGYTF
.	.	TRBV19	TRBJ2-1	TGTGCCAGCCAGGGGTTTAGCAATGAGCAGTTCTTC	CASQGFSNEQFF
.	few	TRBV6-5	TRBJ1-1	TGTGCCAGCTCCACCTCAAGGGGGGGCAACGCTGAAGCTTTCTTT	CASSTSRGGNAEAFF
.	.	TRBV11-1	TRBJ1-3	TGTGCCAGCAGCTCTTCGGACAGCTCTGGAAACACCATATATTTT	CASSSSDSSGNTIYF
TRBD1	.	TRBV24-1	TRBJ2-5	TGTGCCACCAGTGAAATGGGGAAGACAGGGCAGGCAGAGACCCAGTACTTC	CATSEMGKTGQAETQYF
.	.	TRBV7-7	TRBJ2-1	TGTGCTAGCAGCCTAAGCCCGGTCGGGTTGAGCTCCTACAATGAGCAGTTCTTC	CASSLSPVGLSSYNEQFF
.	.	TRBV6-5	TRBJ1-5	TGTGCCAGCAGTAGGACTGACACGGTCCAGCCCCAGCATTTT	CASSRTDTVQPQHF
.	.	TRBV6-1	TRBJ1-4	TGTGCCAGCAGTGAAGGGAGCACGGATGAAAAACTGTTTTTT	CASSEGSTDEKLFF
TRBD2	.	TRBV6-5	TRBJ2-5	TGTGCCAGCAGTTTCTTGACTAGCGGGGGGCAAGAGACCCAGTACTTC	CASSFLTSGGQETQYF
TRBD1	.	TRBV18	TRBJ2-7	TGTGCCAGCTCCCCGGGACAGAGCTCCTACGAGCAGTACTTC	CASSPGQSSYEQYF
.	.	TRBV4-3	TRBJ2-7	TGCGCCAGCAGCCAAGAATTGGGCTCCTACGAGCAGTACTTC	CASSQELGSYEQYF
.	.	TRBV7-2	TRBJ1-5	TGTGCCAGCAGTTTTATCTGGGGTCAGCCCCAGCATTTT	CASSFIWGQPQHF
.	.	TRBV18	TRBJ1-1	TGTGCCAGCTCACCACCGAAGGGTCCGAACACTGAAGCTTTCTTT	CASSPPKGPNTEAFF
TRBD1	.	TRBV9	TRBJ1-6	TGTGCCAGCAGCGTACGGGACAGGGACTCACCCCTCCACTTT	CASSVRDRDSPLHF
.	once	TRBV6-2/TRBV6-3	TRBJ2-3	TGTGCCAGCAGTTACTCGCTCGGAACTAGCACAGATACGCAGTATTTT	CASSYSLGTSTDTQYF
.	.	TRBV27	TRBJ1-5	TGTGCCAGCAGTCCCAGACAGGTTGATCAGCCCCAGCATTTT	CASSPRQVDQPQHF
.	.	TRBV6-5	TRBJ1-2	TGTGCCAGCAGTTATACCAGGGCGTGGGGCTACACCTTC	CASSYTRAWGYTF
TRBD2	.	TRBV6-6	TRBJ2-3	TGTGCCAGCAGTCCTAACCTTTTAAGCGGGGGTTACACAGATACGCAGTATTTT	CASSPNLLSGGYTDTQYF
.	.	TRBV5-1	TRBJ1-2	TGCGCCAGCAGCTTGCGACCAACTACGGAGGACTATGGCTACACCTTC	CASSLRPTTEDYGYTF
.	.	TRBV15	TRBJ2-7	TGTGCCACCAGCAGGGATCGTTTCGAGGAGCAGTACTTC	CATSRDRFEEQYF
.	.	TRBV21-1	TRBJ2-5	TGTGCCAGCAGCAGTTCGATGAGAGGGGCTGGGGAGACCCAGTACTTC	CASSSSMRGAGETQYF
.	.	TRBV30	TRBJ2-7	TGTGCCTGGAGCCGAGGGCTAAAGCCCTACGAGCAGTACTTC	CAWSRGLKPYEQYF
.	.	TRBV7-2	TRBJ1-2	TGTGCCAGCAGCTTATTCGTCCCCATGGCCTATGGCTACACCTTC	CASSLFVPMAYGYTF
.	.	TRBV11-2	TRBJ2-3	TGTGCCAGCAGCCGAGTCTCGGGGCGCAGGTCTGATACGCAGTATTTT	CASSRVSGRRSDTQYF
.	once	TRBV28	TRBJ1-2	TGTGCCAGCAGTTTAGGCGGCTATGGCTACACCTTC	CASSLGGYGYTF
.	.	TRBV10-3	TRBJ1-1	TGTGCTCTACGCCCCACTGGGAAAGACAATCAGAACACTGAAGCTTTCTTT	CALRPTGKDNQNTEAFF
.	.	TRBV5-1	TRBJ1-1	TGCGCCAGCAGCTTAACAGGGATGAACACTGAAGCTTTCTTT	CASSLTGMNTEAFF
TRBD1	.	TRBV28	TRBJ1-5	TGTGCCAGCAGTTCGGGACAGGGGGCGGGAGGGAATCAGCCCCAGCATTTT	CASSSGQGAGGNQPQHF
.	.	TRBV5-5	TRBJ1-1	TGTGCCAGCAGCTTTCAACTGGCTGTGAACACTGAAGCTTTCTTT	CASSFQLAVNTEAFF
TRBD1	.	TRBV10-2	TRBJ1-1	TGCGCCAGCACTCGCCGGGCAGGGGGCCTCACTGAAGCTTTCTTT	CASTRRAGGLTEAFF
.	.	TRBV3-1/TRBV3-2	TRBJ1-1	TGTGCCAGCAGCCAATTCAGGGTGAACACTGAAGCTTTCTTT	CASSQFRVNTEAFF
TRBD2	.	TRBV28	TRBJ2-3	TGTGCCAGCAGTTTGCTACTAGCGGGAGATATAGATACGCAGTATTTT	CASSLLLAGDIDTQYF
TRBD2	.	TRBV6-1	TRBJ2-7	TGTGCCAGCAGTGAACGGAGCGGGAGGCTGTACGAGCAGTACTTC	CASSERSGRLYEQYF
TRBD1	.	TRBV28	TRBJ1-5	TGTGCCAGCAGTTTAGCGCAGGGGGGGAGCAATCAGCCCCAGCATTTT	CASSLAQGGSNQPQHF
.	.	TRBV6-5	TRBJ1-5	TGTGCCAGCAGGCCTTCCGGACAGAGCAATCAGCCCCAGCATTTT	CASRPSGQSNQPQHF
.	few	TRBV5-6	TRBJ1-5	TGTGCCAGCAGCTTGGCCTGGGCGAATCAGCCCCAGCATTTT	CASSLAWANQPQHF
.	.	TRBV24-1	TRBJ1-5	TGTGCCACCAGTGATTTTGTGAGCAATCAGCCCCAGCATTTT	CATSDFVSNQPQHF
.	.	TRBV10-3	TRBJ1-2	TGTGCCATCGGCCCCCCTGGAGGACGGGGCTACACCTTC	CAIGPPGGRGYTF
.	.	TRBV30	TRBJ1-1	TGTGCCTGGAGTCAGCGGAGCGCGGCAGCTTTCTTT	CAWSQRSAAAFF